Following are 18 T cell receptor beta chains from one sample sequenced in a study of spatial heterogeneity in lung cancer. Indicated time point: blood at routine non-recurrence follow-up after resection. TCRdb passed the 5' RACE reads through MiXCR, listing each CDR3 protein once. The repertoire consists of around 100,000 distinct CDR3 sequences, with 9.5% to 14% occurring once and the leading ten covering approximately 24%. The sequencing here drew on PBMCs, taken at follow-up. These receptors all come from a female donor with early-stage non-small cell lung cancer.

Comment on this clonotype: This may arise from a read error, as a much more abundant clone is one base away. This chain's CDR3 is CASSSFPRSNQPQHF. The CDR3 nucleotides are TGTGCCAGCAGTAGTTTCCCTAGGAGCAATCAGCCCCAGCATTTT. The chain recombines TRBV3-1 with TRBJ1-5; D gene uncertain. Trimming pared 6 bases from V and 1 base from J, leaving 13 bases between. The germline gives CDR1 LGHDT, CDR2 YNNKEL (reference sequence). The CDR3 totals 15 residues.

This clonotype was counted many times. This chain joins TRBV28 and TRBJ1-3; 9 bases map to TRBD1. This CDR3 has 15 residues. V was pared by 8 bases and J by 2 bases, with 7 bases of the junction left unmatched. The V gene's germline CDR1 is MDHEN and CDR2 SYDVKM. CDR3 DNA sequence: TGTGCCAGCTCCGCACAGGGGGCGGCTGGAAACACCATATATTTT. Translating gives CASSAQGAAGNTIYF.

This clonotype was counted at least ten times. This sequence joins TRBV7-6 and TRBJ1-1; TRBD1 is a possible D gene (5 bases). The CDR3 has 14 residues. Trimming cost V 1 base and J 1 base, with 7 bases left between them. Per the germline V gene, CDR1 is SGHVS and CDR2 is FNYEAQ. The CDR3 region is CASSLGTGNTEAFF. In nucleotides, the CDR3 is TGTGCCAGCAGCTTAGGAACAGGGAACACTGAAGCTTTCTTT.

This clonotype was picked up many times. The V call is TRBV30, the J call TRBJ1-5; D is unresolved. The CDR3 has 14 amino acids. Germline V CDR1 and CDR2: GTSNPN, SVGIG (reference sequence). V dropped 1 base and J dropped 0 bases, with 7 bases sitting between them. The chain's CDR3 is CAWSEFHSNQPQHF. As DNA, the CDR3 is TGTGCCTGGAGTGAGTTCCATAGCAATCAGCCCCAGCATTTT.

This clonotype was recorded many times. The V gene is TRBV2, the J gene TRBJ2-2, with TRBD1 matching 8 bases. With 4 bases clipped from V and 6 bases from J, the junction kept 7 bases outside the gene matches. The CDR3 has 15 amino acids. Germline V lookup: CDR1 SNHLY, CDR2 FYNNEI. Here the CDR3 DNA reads TGTGCCAGCAGTGTTCAGGGGGCGATTCCCGGGGAGCTGTTTTTT. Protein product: CASSVQGAIPGELFF.

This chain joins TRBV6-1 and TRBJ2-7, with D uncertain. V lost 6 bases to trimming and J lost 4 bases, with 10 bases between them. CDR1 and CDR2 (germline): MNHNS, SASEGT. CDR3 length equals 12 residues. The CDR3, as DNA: TGTGCCAGCAGAGATCAGGATTACGAGCAGTACGTC. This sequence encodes CASRDQDYEQYV.

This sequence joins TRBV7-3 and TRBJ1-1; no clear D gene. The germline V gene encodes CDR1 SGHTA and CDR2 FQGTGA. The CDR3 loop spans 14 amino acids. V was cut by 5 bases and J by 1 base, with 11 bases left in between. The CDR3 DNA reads TGTGCCAGCAGCCCTGGCGGCCCGAACACTGAAGCTTTCTTT. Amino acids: CASSPGGPNTEAFF.

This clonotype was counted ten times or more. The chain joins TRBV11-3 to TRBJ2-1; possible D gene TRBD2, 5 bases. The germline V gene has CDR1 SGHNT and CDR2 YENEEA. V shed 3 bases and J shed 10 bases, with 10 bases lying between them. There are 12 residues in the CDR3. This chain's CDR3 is CASSFLDYEQFF. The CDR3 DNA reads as TGTGCCAGCAGCTTCCTCGACTACGAGCAGTTCTTC.

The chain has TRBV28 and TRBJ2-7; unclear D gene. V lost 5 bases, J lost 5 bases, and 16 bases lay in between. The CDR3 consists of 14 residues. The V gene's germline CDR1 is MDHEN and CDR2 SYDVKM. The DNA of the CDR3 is TGTGCCAGCAGTGTACCATTCCTCGGCGACGAGCAGTACTTC. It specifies CASSVPFLGDEQYF.

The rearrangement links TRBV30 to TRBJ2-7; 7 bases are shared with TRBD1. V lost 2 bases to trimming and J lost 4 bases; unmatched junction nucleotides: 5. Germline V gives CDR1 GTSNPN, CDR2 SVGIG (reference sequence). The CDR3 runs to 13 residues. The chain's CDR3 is CAWSRTGGYEQYV. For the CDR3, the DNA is TGTGCCTGGAGTCGGACAGGTGGATACGAGCAGTACGTC.

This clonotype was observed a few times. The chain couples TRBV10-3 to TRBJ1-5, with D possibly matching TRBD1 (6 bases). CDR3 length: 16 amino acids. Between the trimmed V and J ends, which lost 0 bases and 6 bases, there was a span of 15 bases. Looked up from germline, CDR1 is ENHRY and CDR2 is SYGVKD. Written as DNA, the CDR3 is TGTGCCATCAGTGAGTCGACGGGACAAGTAGGTCAGCCCCAGCATTTT. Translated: CAISESTGQVGQPQHF.

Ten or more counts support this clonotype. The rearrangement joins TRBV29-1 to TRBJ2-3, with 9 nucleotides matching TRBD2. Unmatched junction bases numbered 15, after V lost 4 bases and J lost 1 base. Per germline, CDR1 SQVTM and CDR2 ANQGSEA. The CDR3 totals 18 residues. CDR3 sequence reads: CSVVFLAGLRYRTDTQYF. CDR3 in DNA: TGCAGCGTTGTTTTCCTAGCGGGACTGAGGTACCGCACAGATACGCAGTATTTT.

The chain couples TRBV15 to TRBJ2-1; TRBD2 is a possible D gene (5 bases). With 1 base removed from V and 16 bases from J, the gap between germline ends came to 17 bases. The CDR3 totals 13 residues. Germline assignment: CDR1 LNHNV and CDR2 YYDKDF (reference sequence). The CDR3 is CATSRVQLGSVFF. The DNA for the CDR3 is TGTGCCACCAGCAGAGTTCAACTAGGAAGCGTATTCTTC.

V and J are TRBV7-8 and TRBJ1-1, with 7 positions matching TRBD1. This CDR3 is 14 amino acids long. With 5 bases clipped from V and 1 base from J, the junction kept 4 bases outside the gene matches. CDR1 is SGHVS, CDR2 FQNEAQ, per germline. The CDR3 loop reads CASSLRQGNTEAFF. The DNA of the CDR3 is TGTGCCAGCAGCCTAAGACAGGGGAACACTGAAGCTTTCTTT.

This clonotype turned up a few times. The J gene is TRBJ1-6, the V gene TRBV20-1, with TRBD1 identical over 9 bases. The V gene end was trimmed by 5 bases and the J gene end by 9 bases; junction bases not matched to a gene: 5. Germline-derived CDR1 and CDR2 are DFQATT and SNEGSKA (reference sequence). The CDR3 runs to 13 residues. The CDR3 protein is CSAAGTGSSPLHF. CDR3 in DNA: TGCAGTGCTGCCGGGACAGGGAGTTCACCCCTCCACTTT.

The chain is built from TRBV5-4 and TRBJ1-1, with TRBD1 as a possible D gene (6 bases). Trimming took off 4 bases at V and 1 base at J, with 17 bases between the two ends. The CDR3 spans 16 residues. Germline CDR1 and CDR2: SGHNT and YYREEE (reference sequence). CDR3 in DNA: TGTGCCAGCAGCGGAGTTCCGGGACAAACGAACACTGAAGCTTTCTTT. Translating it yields CASSGVPGQTNTEAFF.

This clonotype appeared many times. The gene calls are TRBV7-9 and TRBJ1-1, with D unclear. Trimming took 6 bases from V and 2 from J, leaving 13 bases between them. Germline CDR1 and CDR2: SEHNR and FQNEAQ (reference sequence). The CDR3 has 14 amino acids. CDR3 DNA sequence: TGTGCCAGCAGGCCGTCAGAGCGAAACACTGAAGCTTTCTTT. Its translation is CASRPSERNTEAFF.

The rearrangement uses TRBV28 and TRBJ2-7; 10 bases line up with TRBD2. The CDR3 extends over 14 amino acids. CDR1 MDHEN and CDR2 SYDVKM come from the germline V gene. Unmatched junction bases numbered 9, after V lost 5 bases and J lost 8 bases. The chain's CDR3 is CASSQGLAERQQYF. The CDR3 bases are TGTGCCAGCAGTCAAGGACTAGCGGAGCGGCAGCAGTACTTC.